This entry describes one TCR beta chain. Its target is not known. This specimen belongs to a study of cytomegalovirus exposure and HLA in healthy donors. Turning to the study itself: T cells numbering about 179 million yielded 95 million to 140 million unique TCR beta sequences in an earlier analysis. Regarding the study as a whole: A later analysis linked a missense variant in DCLRE1C to the trimming of TCR beta V and J genes. The authors assumed roughly uniform sequencing depth across donors for presence/absence analyses. It was reported that the classifier diagnosed cytomegalovirus status with high specificity and sensitivity in both the original and validation cohorts.

PCR amplification relied on 60 Vbeta primers (plus 13 Jbeta primers). Some clones are missing from TCRdb's copy, which holds only in-frame ones; the method was immunoSEQ multiplex PCR. This table holds approximately 73,000 clones, approximately 79% found once. V trimming: 8 bases; J trimming: 2 bases; junction bases outside the gene matches: 14. This CDR3 spans 16 amino acids. From germline, CDR1 is SNHLY and CDR2 FYNNEI. V usage is TRBV2 and J usage is TRBJ1-2; 7 bases agree with TRBD1. Sequenced input: PBMCs. The sequence was obtained from a woman between 40 and 55 years old in good health and CMV-seropositive. CDR3 in DNA: TGTGCCAGCCGTCAGTTACAGGGGAGAGGCAACTATGGCTACACCTTC. Translation: CASRQLQGRGNYGYTF.